The 26 T cell receptor beta chains in this list originate from one sample, sequenced in a study of beta chain features in type 1 diabetes. Every bit of the isolated RNA underwent reverse transcription, so sequencing read expressed TCRB transcripts. Only in-frame clones appear in the TCRdb table, and some are missing; sequencing was by immunoSEQ multiplex PCR. The sample carries roughly 310,000 clones, 8% to 13% recorded once. Sequencing was carried out using naive CD4+ T cells from blood. Every receptor here comes from a woman under 40 in good health.

This chain joins TRBV6-6 and TRBJ2-1; D unclear. V lost 5 bases to trimming and J lost 7 bases, with 12 bases between them. The CDR3 runs 13 residues. Per germline, CDR1 MNHNY and CDR2 SVGAGI (reference sequence). The CDR3 DNA follows: TGTGCCAGCAGTGCCCAGAAGGAGAATGAGCAGTTCTTC. Its protein product is CASSAQKENEQFF.

The CDR3 reads CASRAGTGAETQYF. The CDR3 nucleotides read TGCGCCAGCAGAGCCGGGACAGGGGCAGAGACCCAGTACTTC. The J gene is TRBJ2-5, the V gene TRBV23-1, with 10 nucleotides matching TRBD1. TRBV23-1 is designated an ORF whose function remains uncertain. The CDR3 runs to 14 residues. V trimming: 6 bases; J trimming: 4 bases; junction bases outside the gene matches: 5.

The chain joins TRBV11-2 to TRBJ2-5; D not resolved. V dropped 0 bases and J dropped 3 bases, with 2 bases sitting between them. CDR3 length equals 12 residues. Germline CDR1 SGHAT, CDR2 FQNNGV. The CDR3 loop is CASSLDKETQYF. In DNA, the CDR3 is TGTGCCAGCAGCTTAGATAAAGAGACCCAGTACTTC.

This chain links TRBV2 with TRBJ2-5; the D gene is possibly TRBD1 (6 bases). Per the germline V gene, CDR1 is SNHLY and CDR2 is FYNNEI. The V end lost 6 bases, the J end lost 1 base, and 9 bases lay between the germline ends. This CDR3 spans 13 amino acids. The CDR3 loop reads CASRRDIQETQYF. DNA of the CDR3: TGTGCCAGCAGGAGGGACATCCAAGAGACCCAGTACTTC.

A few counts support this clone. CDR3 coding DNA: TGTGCCAGCACCCGACAGGGACGGGGCACAGATACGCAGTATTTT. This sequence encodes CASTRQGRGTDTQYF. This sequence joins TRBV7-2 and TRBJ2-3; 7 bases match TRBD1. The V and J ends lost 7 bases and 1 base, in that order; junction bases with no gene match: 8. The CDR3 extends over 15 amino acids. Germline assignment: CDR1 SGHTA and CDR2 FQGNSA.

This clone has only a few counts. The CDR3 nucleotides read TGTGCCAGCAGCTCCACAGGGGACAGGATGAACGAGCAGTACTTC. Translation: CASSSTGDRMNEQYF. This chain links TRBV7-3 with TRBJ2-7; 8 bases map to TRBD1. Germline V lookup: CDR1 SGHTA, CDR2 FQGTGA. Trimming cost V 4 bases and J 5 bases; bases outside gene matches: 10. The CDR3 runs to 15 residues. Full variable domain (rest looked up from reference TRBV7-3 and TRBJ2-7): GAGVSQTPSNKVTEKGKYVELRCDPISGHTALYWYRQSLGQGPEFLIYFQGTGAADDSGLPNDRFFAVRPEGSVSTLKIQRTERGDSAVYLCASSSTGDRMNEQYFGPGTRLTVT.

This clone has a handful of counts. The chain joins TRBV29-1 to TRBJ1-1; D uncertain. CDR1 is SQVTM, CDR2 ANQGSEA, per germline. V was shortened by 3 bases and J by 7 bases, with 9 bases between the two germline ends. This CDR3 is built from 11 residues. DNA for the CDR3: TGCAGCGTTGACCCGATCGGTGAAGCTTTCTTT. It is translated as CSVDPIGEAFF.

This rearrangement joins TRBV5-6 to TRBJ2-5; D gene unclear. The CDR3 runs to 13 residues. Deletions cut 1 base from V and 4 bases from J, with 8 bases between. Germline V gene lookup returns CDR1 SGHDT and CDR2 YYEEEE. In DNA, the CDR3 is TGTGCCAGCAGCTTGTTGGGCCGAGAGACCCAGTACTTC. It encodes CASSLLGRETQYF.

This sequence joins TRBV10-3 and TRBJ2-1; 7 nucleotides align to TRBD1. The germline CDR1 and CDR2 sequences are ENHRY and SYGVKD. Losses at the gene ends were 11 bases for V and 4 bases for J; bases not matched to a gene: 14. This CDR3 is built from 15 residues. The CDR3 here is CAPLRQGVRYNEQFF. The CDR3 bases are TGTGCCCCGCTGCGACAGGGCGTCCGTTACAATGAGCAGTTCTTC.

This clone was seen a handful of times. V usage is TRBV18 and J usage is TRBJ1-5; 7 bases are shared with TRBD1. The germline gives CDR1 KGHSH, CDR2 LQKENI. Trimming took 5 bases from V and 6 from J; bases not matched to a gene: 4. The CDR3 runs to 13 residues. The CDR3 sequence: CASSIDRVQPQHF. DNA for the CDR3: TGTGCCAGCTCAATCGACAGGGTTCAGCCCCAGCATTTT.

This clone was seen more than once but under ten times. The CDR3 protein is CASSFGGVWDEQFF. CDR3 DNA sequence: TGTGCCAGCAGTTTCGGCGGGGTTTGGGATGAGCAGTTCTTC. The rearrangement uses TRBV28 and TRBJ2-1; a weak D match, TRBD2 (6 bases). Looked up from germline, CDR1 is MDHEN and CDR2 is SYDVKM. CDR3 size: 14 residues. V was pared by 3 bases and J by 8 bases, with 14 bases between.

The V gene is TRBV7-3, the J gene TRBJ2-1, with 7 bases fitting TRBD2. Trimming took 1 base from V and 3 from J; bases not matched to a gene: 6. The CDR3 is 16 residues long. The germline CDR1 and CDR2 sequences are SGHTA and FQGTGA. The chain's CDR3 is CASSLNPSGNYNEQFF. In nucleotides, the CDR3 is TGTGCCAGCAGCTTAAATCCTAGCGGAAACTACAATGAGCAGTTCTTC.

This clone was recorded a few times. J is TRBJ1-1 and V is TRBV7-9; D is ambiguous. The CDR3 consists of 13 residues. Per the germline V gene, CDR1 is SEHNR and CDR2 is FQNEAQ (reference sequence). The V end was cut by 5 bases, the J end by 1 base, with 8 bases between. CDR3 sequence (DNA): TGTGCCAGCAGCCCCACTAAGAACACTGAAGCTTTCTTT. Residues: CASSPTKNTEAFF.

This clone has more than one count but fewer than ten. This chain joins TRBV28 and TRBJ2-5, with a tentative D call TRBD2 (5 bases). The J call is doubtful: the DNA matches TRBJ2-7 better. This CDR3 has 12 residues. Per germline, CDR1 MDHEN and CDR2 SYDVKM. The CDR3 DNA is TGTGCCATCTCGGGGAGTCTGTACGAGCAGTACTTC. Translated: CAISGSLYEQYF.

CDR3 bases: TGTGCCAGCAGTCACAGGATCTCCTACGAGCAGTACTTC. This translates into CASSHRISYEQYF. The chain is built from TRBV27 and TRBJ2-7; D is possibly TRBD1 (5 bases). The CDR3 covers 13 residues. Germline V CDR1 and CDR2: MNHEY, SMNVEV (reference sequence). Trimming shortened V by 5 bases and J by 0 bases, and 8 bases separated the two germline ends.

This clone was seen a handful of times. This chain links TRBV7-2 with TRBJ2-5; 7 bases are shared with TRBD1. This CDR3 comprises 14 residues. V trimming: 3 bases; J trimming: 9 bases; junction bases outside the gene matches: 10. Germline loops: CDR1 SGHTA, CDR2 FQGNSA. CDR3 DNA sequence: TGTGCCAGCAGCTTCCCGACAGGGCTGACGGCCCAGTACTTC. Residues: CASSFPTGLTAQYF.

In its sample, this clone was seen a few times. The V and J genes are TRBV18 and TRBJ1-2; tentatively, D is TRBD1 (6 bases). Looked up from germline, CDR1 is KGHSH and CDR2 is LQKENI. V lost 3 bases to trimming and J lost 5 bases, with 10 bases between them. This CDR3 has 13 residues. The CDR3 DNA is TGTGCCAGCTCACCTGAACAGGGTTATGGCTACACCTTC. Amino acids: CASSPEQGYGYTF.

This clone was seen a few times. The rearrangement joins TRBV6-1 to TRBJ2-7; maybe TRBD1 (5 bases). CDR3 length equals 13 residues. Trimming left V 9 bases short and J 1 base short, with 13 bases between. CDR1 and CDR2 from the germline V gene are MNHNS and SASEGT. The CDR3 loop reads CASLPDSSYEQYF. CDR3 nucleotides: TGTGCCAGTCTCCCCGACAGTTCCTACGAGCAGTACTTC.

The V gene is TRBV5-8, the J gene TRBJ2-5; D perhaps matches TRBD2 (5 bases). Per germline, CDR1 SGHTS and CDR2 YDEGEE. The V end lost 0 bases, the J end lost 5 bases, and 8 bases lay between the germline ends. CDR3 length: 13 amino acids. DNA for the CDR3: TGTGCCAGCAGCTTGGGGGAGCCGGAGACCCAGTACTTC. It codes for CASSLGEPETQYF.

This clone was detected a few times. The chain has TRBV18 and TRBJ2-1; D is unresolved. The CDR3 totals 12 residues. Germline V gene data show CDR1 as KGHSH and CDR2 as LQKENI. The germline V and J ends were trimmed by 0 bases and 6 bases, with 3 bases remaining between them. The CDR3 here is CASSPPRNEQFF. The DNA for the CDR3 is TGTGCCAGCTCACCACCGCGCAATGAGCAGTTCTTC.

This chain joins TRBV29-1 and TRBJ2-5; 8 bases are shared with TRBD2. The CDR3 runs 14 residues. With 5 bases clipped from V and 4 bases from J, the junction kept 9 bases outside the gene matches. Germline CDR1 reads SQVTM; CDR2 reads ANQGSEA. CDR3 in DNA: TGCAGCGTTTCTGGACTAGCCCTACGAGAGACCCAGTACTTC. The encoded protein is CSVSGLALRETQYF.

The chain's CDR3 is CASSPGLASYNEQFF. Here the CDR3 DNA reads TGCGCCAGCAGCCCAGGACTAGCGTCCTACAATGAGCAGTTCTTC. The chain combines TRBV5-1 with TRBJ2-1, with 9 nucleotides matching TRBD2. CDR3 length: 15 residues. The germline V gene encodes CDR1 SGHRS and CDR2 YFSETQ. V lost 4 bases, J lost 1 base, and 3 bases stayed unmatched.

This clone appeared a few times. V usage is TRBV7-2 and J usage is TRBJ2-5; 8 bases line up with TRBD2. V lost 5 bases, J lost 4 bases, and 3 bases stayed unmatched. Germline CDR1 SGHTA, CDR2 FQGNSA. This CDR3 has 13 amino acids. CDR3 DNA: TGTGCCAGCAGCAGACTAGCGTCAGAGACCCAGTACTTC. Translating gives CASSRLASETQYF.

The chain employs TRBV4-3 and TRBJ2-1; 11 bases match TRBD1. CDR1 is LGHNA and CDR2 is YSLEER in the germline V gene. V was clipped by 4 bases and J by 10 bases; unmatched bases: 15. The length of the CDR3 is 17 residues. CDR3 DNA sequence: TGCGCCAGCAGCCGGGGCAGGACGCGGACAGGGGGCGGGGAGCAGTTCTTC. It codes for CASSRGRTRTGGGEQFF.

V is TRBV6-5 and J is TRBJ1-5; 7 positions agree with TRBD1. Germline V lookup: CDR1 MNHEY, CDR2 SVGAGI. This CDR3 is 14 amino acids long. The junction had 8 bases not matched to a gene; V was cut back by 6 bases and J by 6 bases. CDR3 bases: TGTGCCAGCAGCCGCGACAGGGCCGGTCAGCCCCAGCATTTT. Translation: CASSRDRAGQPQHF.

Only a few counts were recorded for this clone. The chain employs TRBV7-9 and TRBJ2-5; possible D gene TRBD1, 6 bases. This CDR3 is 17 amino acids long. V shed 4 bases and J shed 0 bases, with 18 bases lying between them. Germline values: CDR1 SEHNR, CDR2 FQNEAQ (reference sequence). The CDR3 loop is CASSSLVGTWNQETQYF. In nucleotides, the CDR3 is TGTGCCAGCAGCTCCCTAGTGGGGACATGGAACCAAGAGACCCAGTACTTC. Full variable domain (missing parts from reference TRBV7-9 and TRBJ2-5): DTGVSQNPRHKITKRGQNVTFRCDPISEHNRLYWYRQTLGQGPEFLTYFQNEAQLEKSRLLSDRFSAERPKGSFSTLEIQRTEQGDSAMYLCASSSLVGTWNQETQYFGPGTRLLVL.